Below, 27 T cell receptor beta chains from the same sample are listed, as sequenced in a study of blood T cells in healthy people across ages. It was with a sample-barcoded 5' primer and a J-beta primer mix that a second PCR of roughly 7 to 12 cycles was run. TCRdb re-called the 5' RACE reads through MiXCR, storing one row per CDR3 protein. The sample carries around 1.7 million distinct CDR3 sequences, 28% recorded once. Sequenced: blood. These receptors came from a woman aged 30 to 39 in good health.

This clonotype was counted a few times. V usage is TRBV7-2 and J usage is TRBJ2-1; no clear D. The germline V and J ends were trimmed by 3 bases and 10 bases, with 16 bases remaining between them. From germline, CDR1 is SGHTA and CDR2 FQGNSA. The CDR3 extends over 14 amino acids. CDR3 loop: CASSFGPAPAEQFF. DNA for the CDR3: TGTGCCAGCAGCTTTGGGCCGGCCCCCGCGGAGCAGTTCTTC. Supplemented by reference TRBV7-2 and TRBJ2-1, the full variable domain reads GAGVSQSPSNKVTEKGKDVELRCDPISGHTALYWYRQSLGQGLEFLIYFQGNSAPDKSGLPSDRFSAERTGGSVSTLTIQRTQQEDSAVYLCASSFGPAPAEQFFGPGTRLTVL.

V and J are TRBV7-3 and TRBJ2-3, with 13 bases lining up with TRBD2. Looked up from germline, CDR1 is SGHTA and CDR2 is FQGTGA. Trimming cost V 4 bases and J 3 bases; bases outside gene matches: 7. This CDR3 is 17 amino acids long. The CDR3 spells CASSSPTSGGGTDTQYF. The CDR3 nucleotides read TGTGCCAGCAGCTCCCCTACTAGCGGGGGGGGTACAGATACGCAGTATTTT.

This clonotype was detected once. The chain combines TRBV9 with TRBJ2-3; D perhaps matches TRBD2 (5 bases). Trimming removed 0 bases from V and 5 bases from J, with 10 bases in between. This CDR3 has 14 amino acids. Germline V CDR1 and CDR2: SGDLS, YYNGEE. In DNA form, the CDR3 reads TGTGCCAGCAGCGTAGGAGGGTCAAAAGATACGCAGTATTTT. It encodes CASSVGGSKDTQYF.

This clonotype showed up just a few times. The CDR3 region has the DNA TGTGCCAGCAGCCATTATACTCCCGGGGCAGATACGCAGTATTTT. Translating gives CASSHYTPGADTQYF. This chain joins TRBV7-2 and TRBJ2-3; the D gene is possibly TRBD2 (5 bases). V was pared by 5 bases and J by 4 bases, with 16 bases between. The CDR3 runs 15 residues. Germline V CDR1 and CDR2: SGHTA, FQGNSA.

The V gene is TRBV24-1, the J gene TRBJ2-7; D may correspond to TRBD1 or TRBD2 (5 bases each). CDR1 is KGHDR, CDR2 SFDVKD, per germline. The V and J ends lost 3 bases and 3 bases respectively, with 11 bases between them. The CDR3 sequence is 14 residues long. As DNA, the CDR3 is TGTGCCACCAGTGATGGCGCTGGGGGCTACGAGCAGTACGTC. Its protein product is CATSDGAGGYEQYV.

This clonotype was observed a handful of times. The chain employs TRBV7-6 and TRBJ2-3; D might be TRBD1 or TRBD2, each matching 5 bases. The CDR3 has 14 amino acids. The germline V gene encodes CDR1 SGHVS and CDR2 FNYEAQ. V lost 5 bases and J 6 bases, leaving 15 bases between the germline ends. The CDR3 DNA follows: TGTGCCAGCAGCAAGACGGGGCTTGGCGATACGCAGTATTTT. Protein: CASSKTGLGDTQYF.

This rearrangement joins TRBV12-3 or TRBV12-4 to TRBJ2-1; the match to TRBD1 covers 7 bases. The CDR3 is 13 residues long. V shed 7 bases, J shed 8 bases, and the junction held 8 bases outside the gene matches. CDR3 in DNA: TGTGCCAGCATGTCTGGGACAGCCTATGAGCAGTTCTTC. It yields the protein CASMSGTAYEQFF.

This clonotype occurred a few times. V and J are TRBV20-1 and TRBJ2-7, with no clear D. The ends were cut back, 0 bases at V and 2 bases at J, with 11 bases in the middle. The CDR3 is 14 residues long. Germline V gene data show CDR1 as DFQATT and CDR2 as SNEGSKA (reference sequence). The CDR3 region has the DNA TGCAGTGCTAGAGATCCCCTCGCACCCTACGAGCAGTACTTC. It specifies CSARDPLAPYEQYF.

This clonotype has only one observation. V usage is TRBV24-1 and J usage is TRBJ2-3; TRBD2 aligns across 9 bases. Looked up from germline, CDR1 is KGHDR and CDR2 is SFDVKD. After removal of 4 bases from V and 5 bases from J, the junction contained 12 bases not matched to a gene. This CDR3 is built from 17 residues. CDR3 coding DNA: TGTGCCACCAGTGACCCCGGGCGGGGGGGAGGCAGAGATACGCAGTATTTT. Protein: CATSDPGRGGGRDTQYF.

The chain combines TRBV12-3 or TRBV12-4 with TRBJ1-6; D not certain. Between the trimmed V and J ends, which lost 3 bases and 9 bases, there was a span of 12 bases. The CDR3 has 14 amino acids. The chain's CDR3 is CASSFRRVSSPLHF. DNA for the CDR3: TGTGCCAGCAGTTTTCGGAGGGTTTCTTCACCCCTCCACTTT.

This sequence joins TRBV12-3 or TRBV12-4 and TRBJ1-1; tentatively, D is TRBD1 (6 bases). V was cut by 4 bases and J by 11 bases, with 17 bases left in between. The CDR3 runs 13 residues. CDR3 protein: CASSSPGGAQAFF. The DNA of the CDR3 is TGTGCCAGCAGTTCTCCCGGGGGGGCACAGGCTTTCTTT.

Many counts were recorded for this clonotype. The chain uses TRBV20-1 and TRBJ2-5; 7 bases are a match to TRBD2. Losses at the gene ends were 5 bases for V and 5 bases for J; bases not matched to a gene: 8. This CDR3 contains 13 residues. Germline-derived CDR1 and CDR2 are DFQATT and SNEGSKA (reference sequence). CDR3 DNA: TGCAGTGCTCCCCCTACTAGCGCTGAGACCCAGTACTTC. Residues: CSAPPTSAETQYF.

This clonotype was counted between two and nine times. The chain joins TRBV9 to TRBJ2-1, with D perhaps given as TRBD1 or TRBD2 (7 bases each). The germline CDR1 and CDR2 sequences are SGDLS and YYNGEE. V shed 0 bases and J shed 1 base, with 11 bases lying between them. The CDR3 is made up of 16 amino acids. As DNA, the CDR3 is TGTGCCAGCAGCGTAGGACAGGGAGGGTCCTACAATGAGCAGTTCTTC. Amino acids: CASSVGQGGSYNEQFF.

This clonotype has a count of ten or more. This CDR3 is CASSPGRAKNIQYF. In DNA, the CDR3 is TGTGCCAGCAGTCCAGGGCGAGCCAAAAACATTCAGTACTTC. The chain employs TRBV12-3 or TRBV12-4 and TRBJ2-4; the D gene is possibly TRBD1 (5 bases). The CDR3 is 14 amino acids. The germline V and J ends were trimmed by 5 bases and 0 bases, with 8 bases remaining between them.

This clonotype has only a few counts. V usage is TRBV5-1 and J usage is TRBJ2-1; D is uncertain. Germline CDR1 and CDR2: SGHRS and YFSETQ. The CDR3 has 14 residues. Trimming removed 1 base at V and 2 bases at J, with 7 bases between. The chain's CDR3 is CASSLNPTYNEQFF. The CDR3 DNA sequence: TGCGCCAGCAGCTTGAATCCAACCTACAATGAGCAGTTCTTC.

This clonotype was seen a few times. The chain combines TRBV10-3 with TRBJ2-1; the D gene is possibly TRBD1 (6 bases). V dropped 1 base and J dropped 5 bases, with 12 bases sitting between them. From germline, CDR1 is ENHRY and CDR2 SYGVKD. The CDR3 runs to 15 residues. In DNA form, the CDR3 reads TGTGCCATCAGTGAGTACCGAAAGGGGGACAATGAGCAGTTCTTC. Encoded protein: CAISEYRKGDNEQFF.

The sample holds one count of this clonotype. A clone one base away is much larger, so this may be a read error. The chain combines TRBV7-3 with TRBJ2-5; TRBD1 is a possible D gene (5 bases). Between the trimmed V and J ends, which lost 8 bases and 11 bases, there was a span of 24 bases. Germline CDR1 is SGHTA and CDR2 is FQGTGA. This CDR3 is 14 amino acids long. In DNA form, the CDR3 reads TGTGCCAGCGGGTCAGGGTGGGAAAGGGGTGAGCAGTACTTC. The encoded protein is CASGSGWERGEQYF. Full variable domain (outside the CDR3, taken from reference TRBV7-3 and TRBJ2-5): GAGVSQTPSNKVTEKGKYVELRCDPISGHTALYWYRQSLGQGPEFLIYFQGTGAADDSGLPNDRFFAVRPEGSVSTLKIQRTERGDSAVYLCASGSGWERGEQYFGPGTRLLVL.

As DNA, the CDR3 is TGCAGTGCTAGAATTCGGGACTCCGCCTACTACAATGAGCAGTTCTTC. Protein: CSARIRDSAYYNEQFF. The chain couples TRBV20-1 to TRBJ2-1; D might be TRBD2 (6 bases). CDR3 length: 16 residues. Per the germline V gene, CDR1 is DFQATT and CDR2 is SNEGSKA (reference sequence). V lost 2 bases, J lost 3 bases, and 17 bases lay in between.

In its sample, this clonotype was seen a few times. V gene TRBV4-3 combines with J gene TRBJ2-1; TRBD2 matches 12 bases. The CDR3 extends over 18 amino acids. In germline, CDR1 is LGHNA, CDR2 YSLEER. V lost 4 bases to trimming and J lost 7 bases; unmatched junction nucleotides: 14. The CDR3 DNA follows: TGCGCCAGCAGCCTCAGCAGGGCTAGCGGGAGGGTAGGGAATGAGCAGTTCTTC. This encodes CASSLSRASGRVGNEQFF.

The gene calls are TRBV4-1 and TRBJ2-1; D assignment may be TRBD1 or TRBD2 (6 bases each). CDR3 length: 16 residues. Trimming shortened V by 5 bases and J by 2 bases, and 16 bases separated the two germline ends. CDR1 and CDR2 (germline): MGHRA, YSYEKL. CDR3 coding DNA: TGCGCCAGCAGCAGGGGGGTGATGGGGACCTACAATGAGCAGTTCTTC. Protein: CASSRGVMGTYNEQFF.

This clonotype was observed at least ten times. The J gene is TRBJ2-3, the V gene TRBV5-5; D call uncertain. Germline CDR1 and CDR2: SGHKS and YYEKEE (reference sequence). The CDR3 has 14 amino acids. The V end was cut by 4 bases, the J end by 4 bases, with 13 bases between. The DNA for the CDR3 is TGTGCCAGCAGCCCACATCCAGACTCAGATACGCAGTATTTT. The encoded protein is CASSPHPDSDTQYF.

The chain employs TRBV4-3 and TRBJ2-3; TRBD2 matches 7 bases. The V gene end was trimmed by 0 bases and the J gene end by 1 base; junction bases not matched to a gene: 13. The CDR3 consists of 19 residues. Germline CDR1 and CDR2: LGHNA and YSLEER. The CDR3 is CASSQDGPRASGGTDTQYF. The DNA for the CDR3 is TGCGCCAGCAGCCAAGATGGTCCTCGGGCTAGCGGAGGCACAGATACGCAGTATTTT.

The rearrangement links TRBV30 to TRBJ2-5; D is perhaps TRBD1 or TRBD2 (5 bases each). CDR3 length: 12 amino acids. Deletions cut 4 bases from V and 11 bases from J, with 17 bases between. Germline V gene data show CDR1 as GTSNPN and CDR2 as SVGIG (reference sequence). As DNA, the CDR3 is TGTGCCTGGATGGGACCCCGGAAAGAGCAGTACTTC. Amino acids: CAWMGPRKEQYF.

This chain links TRBV3-1 with TRBJ2-5; D might be TRBD1 (6 bases). V was cut by 4 bases and J by 1 base, with 13 bases left in between. Germline CDR1 reads LGHDT; CDR2 reads YNNKEL (reference sequence). The CDR3 spans 15 residues. The CDR3 loop reads CASSPDRYLQETQYF. The DNA of the CDR3 is TGTGCCAGCAGCCCAGACAGGTACCTCCAAGAGACCCAGTACTTC.

The chain uses TRBV5-1 and TRBJ2-1; unclear D gene. V was trimmed by 0 bases and J by 8 bases, leaving 12 bases between them. Germline CDR1 SGHRS, CDR2 YFSETQ. The CDR3 totals 14 residues. CDR3 loop: CASSLEDPKDEQFF. The CDR3 region has the DNA TGCGCCAGCAGCTTGGAGGACCCTAAGGATGAGCAGTTCTTC.

In its sample, this clonotype was seen a few times. This clone may be a read error of a much larger clone one base away. This sequence joins TRBV5-1 and TRBJ2-1; 10 bases fit TRBD1. This CDR3 comprises 14 residues. Germline V lookup: CDR1 SGHRS, CDR2 YFSETQ. The CDR3 nucleotides read TGCGCCGGCAGCCCAGGGACAGGGGAAAATGAGCAGTTCTTC. Its translation: CAGSPGTGENEQFF.

This clonotype has more than one count but fewer than ten. The CDR3 nucleotides read TGCAGTGCTAGGACAGGGGCCGAGCAGTACTTC. Amino acid sequence: CSARTGAEQYF. The chain recombines TRBV20-1 with TRBJ2-7, with 8 bases identical to TRBD1. The V and J ends lost 3 bases and 6 bases, in that order; junction bases with no gene match: 1. The CDR3 runs 11 residues. In germline, CDR1 is DFQATT, CDR2 SNEGSKA (reference sequence).